The present entry profiles one T cell receptor beta chain with its context. Primers: 60 Vbeta forward and 13 Jbeta reverse. Here immunoSEQ multiplex PCR was the method, and the copy in TCRdb shows in-frame clones only, minus some. The table includes approximately 210,000 clones, over 80% detected once. The data are from a study of cytomegalovirus exposure and HLA in healthy donors. The specimen sequenced was PBMCs. The receptor's source is a man aged 35 to 55 in good health and CMV-seropositive.

Here the CDR3 DNA reads TGTGCCAGCAGCGTCGGACAGGATGGCTATGGCTACACCTTC. It codes for CASSVGQDGYGYTF. This chain uses TRBV9 with TRBJ1-2, with 7 bases lining up with TRBD1. This CDR3 has 14 residues. V trimming: 2 bases; J trimming: 4 bases; junction bases outside the gene matches: 5. Germline CDR1 is SGDLS and CDR2 is YYNGEE.